These 3 T cell receptor beta chains were all obtained from the same sample, sequenced in a study of CD8 T cells in ankylosing spondylitis (dated by TCRdb to the late 2010s). Libraries were constructed by 5' RACE. Data came from an Illumina HiSeq 2500. The public sequencing data were trimmed at Q25 with fastp and processed into clonotypes with MiXCR by TCRdb, which kept only in-frame beta chains. Under each unique CDR3 protein, matching rows form one entry showing the most common genes and DNA. The sample table shows 300,000 to 350,000 distinct CDR3 sequences, and roughly 20% are seen once. Of the sample, roughly 3.6% is held by the ten largest clones. The sample consisted of blood, either unsorted or a sorted T cell fraction (not recorded which). The receptor set was obtained from a female donor with ankylosing spondylitis or in good health (not recorded which).

This clonotype occurred once. The junction departs from the called germline gene at one end, perhaps through a read error. This rearrangement joins TRBV3-1 to TRBJ2-7, with D unresolved. Germline values: CDR1 LGHDT, CDR2 YNNKEL (reference sequence). The CDR3 has 15 amino acids. In DNA form, the CDR3 reads TGTGCCTGCAGCAAGGACGGGCCTTGGACCTACGAGCAGTACTTC. This gives the protein CACSKDGPWTYEQYF.

The chain combines TRBV20-1 with TRBJ2-1, with 7 positions matching TRBD2. Losses at the gene ends were 0 bases for V and 3 bases for J; bases not matched to a gene: 8. The CDR3 is 16 amino acids. CDR1 and CDR2 from the germline V gene are DFQATT and SNEGSKA (reference sequence). In nucleotides, the CDR3 is TGCAGTGCTAGAGATGGGAGGTGGGAGGGCTACAATGAGCAGTTCTTC. Translated, it gives CSARDGRWEGYNEQFF.

This clonotype was found a few times. V gene TRBV7-2 combines with J gene TRBJ2-7, with D possibly being TRBD1 (6 bases). CDR3 length equals 14 residues. Trimming left V 5 bases short and J 2 bases short, with 13 bases between. The germline gives CDR1 SGHTA, CDR2 FQGNSA. The CDR3 DNA reads TGTGCCAGCAGCCCTCAACGGACAGCCTACGAGCAGTACTTC. It codes for CASSPQRTAYEQYF. The variable domain in full, completed from reference TRBV7-2 and TRBJ2-7, reads GAGVSQSPSNKVTEKGKDVELRCDPISGHTALYWYRQSLGQGLEFLIYFQGNSAPDKSGLPSDRFSAERTGGSVSTLTIQRTQQEDSAVYLCASSPQRTAYEQYFGPGTRLTVT.